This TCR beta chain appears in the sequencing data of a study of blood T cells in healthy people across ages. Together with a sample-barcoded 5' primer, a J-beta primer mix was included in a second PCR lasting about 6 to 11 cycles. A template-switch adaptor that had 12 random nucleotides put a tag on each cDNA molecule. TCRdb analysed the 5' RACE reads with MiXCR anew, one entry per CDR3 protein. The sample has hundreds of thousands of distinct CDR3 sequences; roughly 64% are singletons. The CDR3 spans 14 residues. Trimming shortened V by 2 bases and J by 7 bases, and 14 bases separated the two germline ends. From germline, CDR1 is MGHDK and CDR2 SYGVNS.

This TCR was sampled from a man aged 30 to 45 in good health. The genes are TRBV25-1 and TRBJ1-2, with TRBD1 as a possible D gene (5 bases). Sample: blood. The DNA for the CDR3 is TGTGCCAGCAGTGAAGACTCGACAGTTTCTGGCTACACCTTC. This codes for CASSEDSTVSGYTF.